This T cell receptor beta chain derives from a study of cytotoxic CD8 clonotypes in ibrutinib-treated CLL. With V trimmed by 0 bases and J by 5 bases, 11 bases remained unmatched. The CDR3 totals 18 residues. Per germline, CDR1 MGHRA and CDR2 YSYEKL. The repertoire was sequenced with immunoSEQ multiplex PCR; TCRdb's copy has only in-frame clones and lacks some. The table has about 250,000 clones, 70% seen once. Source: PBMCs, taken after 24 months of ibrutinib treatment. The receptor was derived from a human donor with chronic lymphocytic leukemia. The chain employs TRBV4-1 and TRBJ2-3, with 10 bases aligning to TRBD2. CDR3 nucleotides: TGCGCCAGCAGCCAAGATCGCCTTGCTAGCGGGAGAGGAGATACGCAGTATTTT. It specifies CASSQDRLASGRGDTQYF.